In this sample, the clone carrying this T cell receptor beta chain turned up once. The sample originates from a study of blood T cell repertoires in COVID-19. Assay: immunoSEQ multiplex PCR; the TCRdb copy retains only in-frame clones and omits some. The table has about 250,000 clones, approximately 81% seen once. The CDR3 is 15 residues long. Trimming pared 6 bases from V and 4 bases from J, leaving 17 bases between. The germline CDR1 and CDR2 sequences are KGHSH and LQKENI. What was sequenced was PBMCs or T cells enriched from blood (not recorded which). This TCR came from a woman in her forties or fifties who had been exposed to COVID-19. The V gene is TRBV18, the J gene TRBJ2-3, with D possibly matching TRBD1 (7 bases). The CDR3 bases are TGTGCCAGCTCTCCCAGGACAGGAGGGCCAGATACGCAGTATTTT. Its protein is CASSPRTGGPDTQYF.